The clone carrying this T cell receptor beta chain has more than one count but fewer than ten. The antigen is unknown. The data stem from a study of blood T cells in healthy people across ages. Study-level points and caveats: With age, beta diversity per million T cells declined roughly linearly, significantly by 40. Both naive CD4+ cell counts and diversity were greater in long-lived donors than in aged donors. Diversity figures derived from one million T cells were judged to underestimate the true value.

For the second PCR, which ran for roughly 6 to 12 cycles, a sample-barcoded 5' primer and a J-beta primer mix were used. TCRdb redid the calling of the 5' RACE reads with MiXCR, one entry per CDR3 protein. The sample lists fewer than 1.5 million distinct CDR3 sequences; about 40% were seen once. The sample comprised blood. The sequence was collected from a woman younger than 35 in good health.

The CDR3 DNA reads TGCGCCAGCAGCCAAGATTGGCAGGGGGCAGGAGAAAAACTGTTTTTT. It codes for CASSQDWQGAGEKLFF. The chain joins TRBV4-1 to TRBJ1-4, with 8 bases lining up with TRBD1. The germline CDR1 and CDR2 sequences are MGHRA and YSYEKL. The V segment lost 0 bases and the J segment 8 bases; nucleotides outside the gene matches: 8. This CDR3 is 16 amino acids long.